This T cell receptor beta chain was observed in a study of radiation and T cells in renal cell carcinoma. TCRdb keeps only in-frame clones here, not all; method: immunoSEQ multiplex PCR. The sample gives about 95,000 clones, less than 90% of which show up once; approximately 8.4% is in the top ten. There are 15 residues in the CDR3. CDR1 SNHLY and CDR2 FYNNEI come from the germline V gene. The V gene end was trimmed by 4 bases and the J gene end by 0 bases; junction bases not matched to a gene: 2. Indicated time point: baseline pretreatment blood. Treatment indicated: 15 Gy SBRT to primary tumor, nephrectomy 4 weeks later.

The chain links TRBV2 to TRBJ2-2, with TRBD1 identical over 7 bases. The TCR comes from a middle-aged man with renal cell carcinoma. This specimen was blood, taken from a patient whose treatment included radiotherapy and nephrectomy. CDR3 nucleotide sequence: TGTGCCAGCAGTGGGGGACAGCCGAACACCGGGGAGCTGTTTTTT. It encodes CASSGGQPNTGELFF.